The 4 T cell receptor beta chains presented below share a single source sample, sequenced in a study of chemoradiotherapy in HPV16-positive cancers (dated 2022 in TCRdb). Libraries were constructed by the immunoSEQ multiplex PCR assay. TCRdb limited this immuneACCESS table to in-frame rearrangements with V and J called. A share of clones is missing; checked studies link under half to unresolved V genes, and the rest is unexplained. The sample yields 2,800 or so clones; about 87% were counted once. The ten top clones hold roughly 5.5% of the sample. Sequenced here: tumor tissue, sampled from a patient who underwent chemoradiotherapy. These receptors were obtained from a human donor with HPV-associated anogenital cancer.

The chain uses TRBV5-1 and TRBJ2-7, with 7 bases lining up with TRBD2. Germline CDR1 SGHRS, CDR2 YFSETQ. The J segment lost 6 bases and the V segment lost 4 bases, leaving 10 bases of the junction unmatched. CDR3 length: 14 residues. The CDR3 nucleotides are TGCGCCAGCAGCCCTATCCCCGGCGGGGGCGAGCAGTACTTC. It is translated as CASSPIPGGGEQYF.

The chain is built from TRBV2 and TRBJ2-3, with D perhaps matching TRBD1 or TRBD2 (5 bases each). The CDR3 is 18 amino acids. In germline, CDR1 is SNHLY, CDR2 FYNNEI. With 4 bases removed from V and 6 bases from J, the gap between germline ends came to 26 bases. CDR3 sequence: CASSVSSTMGVYGDTQYF. The CDR3 DNA follows: TGTGCCAGCAGTGTATCCTCAACAATGGGGGTGTATGGGGATACGCAGTATTTT.

The CDR3 nucleotides are TGTGCCAGTAGTATTAACGGACTAGACCAAGAGACCCAGTACTTC. Translation gives CASSINGLDQETQYF. The chain combines TRBV19 with TRBJ2-5, with 7 bases matching TRBD2. This CDR3 has 15 amino acids. In germline, CDR1 is LNHDA, CDR2 SQIVND (reference sequence). Germline trimming cut 3 bases from V and 0 bases from J; bases unmatched to any gene: 4.

The chain uses TRBV7-2 and TRBJ2-7, with D uncertain. Germline V CDR1 and CDR2: SGHTA, FQGNSA. The CDR3 loop spans 16 amino acids. Trimming left V 2 bases short and J 1 base short, with 15 bases between. The CDR3 bases are TGTGCCAGCAGCTTATCCCCGGGCCTAGGATCCTACGAGCAGTACTTC. It translates to CASSLSPGLGSYEQYF.